The text below deals with one T cell receptor beta chain. What antigen it recognizes has not been identified. No clone much larger than this one lies a single base away; base qualities are absent. The data were taken from a study of blood T cells in healthy people across ages (dated by TCRdb to the mid-2010s). At the level of the whole study: In model experiments, roughly one uniquely barcoded TCR beta cDNA molecule per two T cells was captured by template switching. To track age-related changes in TCR beta repertoire diversity, the study relied on deep sequencing normalized with unique cDNA molecular identifiers. The donors were divided into four age groups: young (average around 15 years), middle-aged (approximately 39), aged (approximately 62) and long-lived (roughly 88). Donors of different ages were randomly distributed across sequencing lanes to avoid experimental bias. Using the same blood draw, the study looked at two additional independent replicas of 1 million unique cDNA reads for two donors, one aged 18 to 30 and the other aged 80 or older. General conclusions and limits of the study: Observed TCR beta diversity correlated strongly with the percentage of naive T cells measured by flow cytometry. Bulk unsorted PBMC profiling prevented conclusive comparison of naive and antigen-experienced compartments. Compared with the aged group, more naive CD4+ T cells, fewer expanded clones and increased TCR diversity were shown by the long-lived group, suggesting age selection. Estimates of total diversity from one million sequenced T cells were regarded as lower bounds and underestimates. The CMV infection status of donors was not known, potentially confounding age-related changes in expanded clonotypes. As age increased, observed TCR beta diversity per million T cells dropped in a roughly linear way, and a significant reduction was already evident by age about 40.

CDR1 and CDR2 are drawn from the germline V gene (reference sequence): DFQATT, SNEGSKA. The CDR3 holds 13 amino acids from the cysteine to the phenylalanine. The kept DNA is CDR3 alone, 39 bases in frame from the first base. The V end loses 1 base and the J end loses 5 bases, and a stretch of 11 bases separates them. Libraries were made using 5' RACE. The sequencer was an Illumina HiSeq 2500. A second PCR of roughly 6 to 11 cycles was run with a J-beta primer mix and a sample-barcoded 5' primer. A template-switch 5' adaptor carrying 12 random nucleotides introduced a unique molecular identifier onto each TCR beta cDNA molecule. Each sample yielded at least 2.5 million CDR3-containing paired-end reads. First-strand cDNA synthesis was performed from all RNA using the Mint cDNA synthesis kit, with priming by a TRBC-specific oligonucleotide. After uracil-DNA glycosylase treatment, a first 18-cycle PCR used universal primers M1SS and BC2_uni_R on all cDNA. From the authors' description of their analysis: For normalization, 1 million high-quality reads, each with a distinct molecular identifier, were randomly selected from each sample. Reads with shared molecular identifiers were discarded instead of being binned into consensus sequences. MiTCR, run with a Q25 quality threshold and the strictest error-elimination algorithm, handled CDR3 identification, clonotype clustering and error correction. A nonparametric unseen species model with Euler transformation was used to estimate lower-bound total TCR beta diversity. TCRdb redid the processing of the public reads, applying fastp at Q25 and MiXCR, and retained in-frame beta chains. Rows merge per CDR3 protein into single entries with the most common DNA and genes. These V and J calls originate from TCRdb's pipeline instead of the authors' own analysis. A total of 600,000 to 650,000 distinct CDR3 sequences appear in this sample, 45% to 65% of them only once. Of the sample, over 30% falls within the top ten clones.

Donors were 40 or so systemically healthy Caucasian individuals from Russia aged roughly 6 to 100 years. Each donor gave ten milliliters of peripheral blood, drawn into EDTA-treated Vacutainer tubes. Ficoll-Paque density-gradient centrifugation was used to isolate PBMCs, with at least 6.5 million per sample. Total RNA, at least 5 micrograms per sample, was extracted from PBMCs with Trizol reagent. For every donor, flow cytometry on a PBMC aliquot measured the percentage of naive CD45RAhigh/CD27high T cells. Sequencing input: blood. This receptor chain uses TRBV20-1 and TRBJ2-5, with TRBD2 perhaps the D gene, on 6 matching bases. This receptor was taken from a man aged 55 to 70 in good health. At the DNA level, the sequence is TGCAGTGCTAGAGGCACTAGCTTGGAGACCCAGTACTTC. This is translated as CSARGTSLETQYF.